The clone carrying this TCR beta chain has just a few counts. V was cut by 4 bases and J by 7 bases, with 8 bases left in between. Germline CDR1 and CDR2: SGHDN and FVKESK. This CDR3 contains 13 residues. The sample is drawn from a study of beta chain features in type 1 diabetes. The isolated RNA, all of it, was reverse transcribed, so expressed TCRB transcripts were what got sequenced. Produced via immunoSEQ multiplex PCR; TCRdb's table is partial and in-frame only. The sample shows 350,000 or so clones, around 20% of them seen only once. The source is a woman younger than 35 in good health. The sample comprised naive CD4+ T cells from blood. The rearrangement uses TRBV14 and TRBJ1-6, with D perhaps matching TRBD1 (5 bases). The DNA for the CDR3 is TGTGCCAGCAGCCTACAGGAAAATTCACCCCTCCACTTT. This sequence encodes CASSLQENSPLHF.